The sequence of this T cell receptor beta chain was determined in a study of blood T cell repertoires in COVID-19 (dated by TCRdb to the early 2020s). Looking at the study overall: The collaborator samples originated in the United States, Italy and Spain and spanned the acute and convalescent phases of COVID-19. The prospective study material was composed of cDNA or gDNA derived from T cells, B-cell-depleted T cells, or PBMCs. The dataset comprised deeply sampled blood TCRbeta repertoires from subjects exposed to, actively infected with, or recovered from COVID-19. The repertoires were made available in a free public database intended to serve as a resource for research on the immune response to SARS-CoV-2. Samples were obtained from the ongoing ImmuneRACE study (first 160 participants) and from over 1,000 subjects provided by 6 global collaborators. Sample metadata almost always included a de-identified subject ID, COVID-19 status, age in years and sex. HLA class I and class II types, where available, came from metadata supplied by the sample provider rather than from assay-based typing. Beyond this particular receptor, the publication reports: The quantity of clinical and demographic metadata differed by source and by participant and was supplied without curation.

TCRbeta CDR3 regions were amplified from genomic DNA by means of the immunoSEQ Assay, a bias-controlled multiplex PCR. In the authors' own workflow: The number of nucleated cells in each sample was estimated by amplification of reference gene primers within the assay. To quantify the absolute abundance of each unique TCRbeta CDR3 rearrangement, sequence reads were collapsed and filtered. For each sample, productive Simpson clonality was calculated by taking the square root of Simpson's diversity index across productive rearrangements. TCRdb limited this immuneACCESS table to in-frame rearrangements with V and J called. A share of clones is missing; checked studies link under half to unresolved V genes, and the rest is unexplained. V and J calls plus clone size are reproduced from that table; the DNA served to infer D and trimming. The sample yields 55,000 to 65,000 clones; more than 85% were counted once. Approximately 2.1% of the sample lies in the top ten.

As for this clone: Its antigen is currently not known. No per-base quality is available; no much larger clone lies one base away.

Each collaborating institution followed its own protocols to collect whole blood in K2EDTA tubes. For TCRbeta analysis, collaborators shipped samples as frozen whole blood, isolated PBMCs, or DNA extracted from either of those sample types. V and J are truncated by 7 bases and 4 bases respectively, leaving an intervening sequence of 16 bases. From its cysteine to its phenylalanine, the CDR3 spans 13 amino acids. Kept here is only the CDR3 DNA, which spans 39 bases and is read in frame from base 1. CDR1 SQVTM and CDR2 ANQGSEA were looked up in the germline V gene. This sequence originates from a man between 60 and 75 years old with acute or convalescent COVID-19. The sample was peripheral blood. The V and J segments used are TRBV29-1 and TRBJ1-2; the D gene is perhaps TRBD1, from 6 matching bases. The CDR3 here reads CSARKQGVYGYTF. The DNA is TGCAGCGCCAGAAAACAGGGTGTCTATGGCTACACCTTC.